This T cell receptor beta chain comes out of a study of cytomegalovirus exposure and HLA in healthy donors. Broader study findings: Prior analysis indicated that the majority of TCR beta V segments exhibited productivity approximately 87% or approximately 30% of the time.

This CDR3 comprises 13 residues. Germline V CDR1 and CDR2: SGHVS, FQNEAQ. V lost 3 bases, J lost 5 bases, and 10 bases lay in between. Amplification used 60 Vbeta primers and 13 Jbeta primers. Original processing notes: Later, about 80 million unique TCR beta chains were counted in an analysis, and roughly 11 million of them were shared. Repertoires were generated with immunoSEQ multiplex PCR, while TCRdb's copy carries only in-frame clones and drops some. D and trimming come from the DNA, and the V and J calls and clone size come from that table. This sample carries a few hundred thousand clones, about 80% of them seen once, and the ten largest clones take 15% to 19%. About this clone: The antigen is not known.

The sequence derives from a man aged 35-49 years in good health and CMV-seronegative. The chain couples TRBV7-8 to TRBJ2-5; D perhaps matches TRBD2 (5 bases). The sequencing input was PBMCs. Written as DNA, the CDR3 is TGTGCCAGCAGCTTTGGAGGTCGGGAGACCCAGTACTTC. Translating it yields CASSFGGRETQYF.